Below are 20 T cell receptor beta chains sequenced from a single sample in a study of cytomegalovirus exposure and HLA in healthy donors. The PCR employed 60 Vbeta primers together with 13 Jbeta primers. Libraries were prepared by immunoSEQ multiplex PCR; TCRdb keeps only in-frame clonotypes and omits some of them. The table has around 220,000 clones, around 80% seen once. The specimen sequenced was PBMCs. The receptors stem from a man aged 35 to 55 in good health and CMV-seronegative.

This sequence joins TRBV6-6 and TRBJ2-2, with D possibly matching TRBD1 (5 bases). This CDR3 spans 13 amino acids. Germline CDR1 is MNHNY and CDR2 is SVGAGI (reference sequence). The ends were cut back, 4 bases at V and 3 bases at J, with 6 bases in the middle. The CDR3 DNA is TGTGCCAGCAGTTTACAGGACACCGGGGAGCTGTTTTTT. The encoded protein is CASSLQDTGELFF.

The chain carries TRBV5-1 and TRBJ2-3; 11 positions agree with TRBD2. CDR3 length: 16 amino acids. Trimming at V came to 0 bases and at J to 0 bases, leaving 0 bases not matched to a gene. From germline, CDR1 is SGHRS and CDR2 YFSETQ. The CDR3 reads CASSLASGGSTDTQYF. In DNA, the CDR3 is TGCGCCAGCAGCTTGGCTAGCGGGGGGAGCACAGATACGCAGTATTTT.

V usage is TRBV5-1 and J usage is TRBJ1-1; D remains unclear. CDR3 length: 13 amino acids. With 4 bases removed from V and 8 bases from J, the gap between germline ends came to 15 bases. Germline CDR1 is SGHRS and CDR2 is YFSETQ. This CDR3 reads CASSVSTSTEAFF. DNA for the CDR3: TGCGCCAGCAGCGTCTCCACATCCACCGAAGCTTTCTTT.

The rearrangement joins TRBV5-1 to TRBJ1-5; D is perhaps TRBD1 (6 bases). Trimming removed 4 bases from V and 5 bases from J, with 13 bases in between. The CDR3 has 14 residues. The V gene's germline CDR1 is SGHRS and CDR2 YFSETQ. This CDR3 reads CASSPTGLDQPQHF. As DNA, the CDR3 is TGCGCCAGCAGCCCGACAGGCTTGGATCAGCCCCAGCATTTT.

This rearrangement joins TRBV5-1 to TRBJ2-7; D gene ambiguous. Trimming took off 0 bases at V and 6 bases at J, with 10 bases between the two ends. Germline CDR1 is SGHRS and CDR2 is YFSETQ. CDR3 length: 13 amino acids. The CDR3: CASSLAGSSEQYF. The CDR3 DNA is TGCGCCAGCAGCTTGGCCGGGTCGTCCGAGCAGTACTTC.

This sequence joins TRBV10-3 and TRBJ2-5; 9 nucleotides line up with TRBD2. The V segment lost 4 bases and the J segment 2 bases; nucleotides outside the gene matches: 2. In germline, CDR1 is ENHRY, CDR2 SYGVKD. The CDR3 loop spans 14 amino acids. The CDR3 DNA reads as TGTGCCATCAGTGGGACTAGCGTTCAAGAGACCCAGTACTTC. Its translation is CAISGTSVQETQYF.

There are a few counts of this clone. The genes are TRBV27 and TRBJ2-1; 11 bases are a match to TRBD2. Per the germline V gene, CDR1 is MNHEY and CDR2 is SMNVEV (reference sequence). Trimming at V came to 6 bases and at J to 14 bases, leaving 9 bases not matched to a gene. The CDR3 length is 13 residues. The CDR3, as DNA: TGTGCCAGCAGCCTAGCGGGAGGCGATCGGGAGTTCTTC. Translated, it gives CASSLAGGDREFF.

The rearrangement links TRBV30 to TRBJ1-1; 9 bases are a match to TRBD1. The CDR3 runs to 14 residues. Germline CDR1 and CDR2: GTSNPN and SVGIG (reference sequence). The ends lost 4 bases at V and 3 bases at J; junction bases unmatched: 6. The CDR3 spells CAWTTGGGYTEAFF. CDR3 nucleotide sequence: TGTGCCTGGACCACAGGGGGCGGTTACACTGAAGCTTTCTTT.

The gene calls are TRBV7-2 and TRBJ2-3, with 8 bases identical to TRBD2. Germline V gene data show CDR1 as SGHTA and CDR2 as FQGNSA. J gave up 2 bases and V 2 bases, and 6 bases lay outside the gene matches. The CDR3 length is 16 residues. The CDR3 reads CASSLKLAEPTDTQYF. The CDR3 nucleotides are TGTGCCAGCAGCTTAAAACTAGCGGAGCCCACAGATACGCAGTATTTT.

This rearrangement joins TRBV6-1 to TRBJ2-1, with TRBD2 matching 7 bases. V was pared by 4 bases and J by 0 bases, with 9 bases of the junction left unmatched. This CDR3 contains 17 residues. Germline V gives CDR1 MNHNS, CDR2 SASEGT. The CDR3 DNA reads TGTGCCAGCAGTGGCCCCGGGGGGTTAAGCTCCTACAATGAGCAGTTCTTC. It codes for CASSGPGGLSSYNEQFF.

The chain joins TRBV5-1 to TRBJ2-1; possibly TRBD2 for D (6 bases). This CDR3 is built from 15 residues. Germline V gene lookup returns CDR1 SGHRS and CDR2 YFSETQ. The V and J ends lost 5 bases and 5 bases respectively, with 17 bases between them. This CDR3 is CASSVDYTVNNEQFF. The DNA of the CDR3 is TGCGCCAGCAGTGTGGACTATACGGTTAACAATGAGCAGTTCTTC.

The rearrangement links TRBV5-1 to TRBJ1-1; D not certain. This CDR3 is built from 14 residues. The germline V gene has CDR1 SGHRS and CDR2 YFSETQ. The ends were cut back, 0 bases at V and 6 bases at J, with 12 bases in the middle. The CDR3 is CASSLGASFAEAFF. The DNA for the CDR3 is TGCGCCAGCAGCTTGGGGGCTAGCTTCGCTGAAGCTTTCTTT.

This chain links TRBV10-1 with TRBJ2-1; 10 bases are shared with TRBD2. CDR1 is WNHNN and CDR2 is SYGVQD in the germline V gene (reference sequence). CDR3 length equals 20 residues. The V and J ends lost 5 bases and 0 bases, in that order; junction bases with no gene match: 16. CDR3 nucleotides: TGCGCCAGCAGTTCGCGTACTAGCGGGGAACCTTTAAGCTCCTACAATGAGCAGTTCTTC. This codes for CASSSRTSGEPLSSYNEQFF.

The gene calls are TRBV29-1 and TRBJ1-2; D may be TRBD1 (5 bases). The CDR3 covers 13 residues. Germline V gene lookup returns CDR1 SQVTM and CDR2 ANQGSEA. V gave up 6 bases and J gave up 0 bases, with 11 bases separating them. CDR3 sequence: CSVGGGTNYGYTF. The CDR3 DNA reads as TGCAGCGTGGGGGGGGGAACTAACTATGGCTACACCTTC.

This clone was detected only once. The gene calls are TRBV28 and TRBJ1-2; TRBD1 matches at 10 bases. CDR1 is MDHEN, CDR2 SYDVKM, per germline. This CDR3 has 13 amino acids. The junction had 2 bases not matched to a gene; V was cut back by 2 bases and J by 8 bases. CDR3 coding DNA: TGTGCCAGCAGTTTAGACAGGGGGCTCGGCTACACCTTC. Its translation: CASSLDRGLGYTF.

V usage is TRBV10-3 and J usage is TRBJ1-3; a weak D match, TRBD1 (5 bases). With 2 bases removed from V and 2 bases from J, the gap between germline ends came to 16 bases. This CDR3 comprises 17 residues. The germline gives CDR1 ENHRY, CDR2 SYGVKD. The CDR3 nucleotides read TGTGCCATCAGTGAGACGACGGGGGTAGGAACTGGAAACACCATATATTTT. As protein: CAISETTGVGTGNTIYF.

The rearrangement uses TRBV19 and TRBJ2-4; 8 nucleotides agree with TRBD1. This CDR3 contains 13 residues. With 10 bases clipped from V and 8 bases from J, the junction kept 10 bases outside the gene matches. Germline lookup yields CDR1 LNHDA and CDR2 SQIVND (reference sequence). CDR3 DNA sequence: TGTGCCAACGAAGGACAGGGTCGACACATTCAGTACTTC. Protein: CANEGQGRHIQYF.

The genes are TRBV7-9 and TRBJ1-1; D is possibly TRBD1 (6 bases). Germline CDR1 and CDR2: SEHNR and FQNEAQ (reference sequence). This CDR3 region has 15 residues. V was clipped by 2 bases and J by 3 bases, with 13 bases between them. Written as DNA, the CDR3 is TGTGCCAGCAGCTTATGGCAGGGGCGGGACACTGAAGCTTTCTTT. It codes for CASSLWQGRDTEAFF.

DNA of the CDR3: TGTGCCACCCGGCCACAGGCTAAACCTGATACGCAGTATTTT. Translation: CATRPQAKPDTQYF. The chain uses TRBV15 and TRBJ2-3; tentative D call: TRBD1 (5 bases). The germline gives CDR1 LNHNV, CDR2 YYDKDF (reference sequence). Trimming removed 8 bases at V and 6 bases at J, with 18 bases between. The CDR3 runs 14 residues.

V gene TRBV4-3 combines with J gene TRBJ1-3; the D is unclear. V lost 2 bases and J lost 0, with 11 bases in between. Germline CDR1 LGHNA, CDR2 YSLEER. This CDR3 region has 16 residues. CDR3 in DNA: TGCGCCAGCAGCCAATCCCCTTCCAGCTCTGGAAACACCATATATTTT. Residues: CASSQSPSSSGNTIYF.